This entry lists 21 T cell receptor beta chains sequenced from one sample in a study of T cell responses to AZD1222 COVID-19 vaccine. Sequenced by immunoSEQ multiplex PCR; TCRdb stores in-frame clones only, minus some. The repertoire holds about 140,000 clones, with approximately 85% as singletons. Sequenced material: peripheral blood, taken on day 0 of AZD1222 vaccination. The receptors shown here come from an adult in good health.

This chain links TRBV6-5 with TRBJ1-2; tentatively, D is TRBD1 (5 bases). Germline V gene data show CDR1 as MNHEY and CDR2 as SVGAGI. This CDR3 comprises 14 residues. V lost 6 bases and J 4 bases, leaving 15 bases between the germline ends. CDR3 amino acids: CASRIWGEPYGYTF. The CDR3 coding sequence is TGTGCCAGCAGGATCTGGGGCGAGCCCTATGGCTACACCTTC.

This clone showed up just once. The gene calls are TRBV6-2 or TRBV6-3 and TRBJ1-1; D unclear. The V end lost 0 bases, the J end lost 0 bases, and 8 bases lay between the germline ends. There are 15 residues in the CDR3. Germline loops: CDR1 MNHEY, CDR2 SVGEGT. The CDR3 DNA reads TGTGCCAGCAGTTACTCGCCGGGTCTGAACACTGAAGCTTTCTTT. It yields the protein CASSYSPGLNTEAFF.

The chain couples TRBV4-1 to TRBJ2-1; D is unclear. Trimming stripped 3 bases from V and 7 bases from J, with 7 bases between. The germline V gene has CDR1 MGHRA and CDR2 YSYEKL. The CDR3 has 12 amino acids. As DNA, the CDR3 is TGCGCCAGCAGCCATTACACAAATGAGCAGTTCTTC. Its translation is CASSHYTNEQFF.

This chain joins TRBV9 and TRBJ2-1; no reliable D call. The CDR3 sequence is 12 residues long. Per germline, CDR1 SGDLS and CDR2 YYNGEE. The germline V and J ends were trimmed by 0 bases and 8 bases, with 6 bases remaining between them. CDR3 loop: CASSVVVYEQFF. Written as DNA, the CDR3 is TGTGCCAGCAGCGTAGTAGTCTATGAGCAGTTCTTC.

V is TRBV2 and J is TRBJ1-1, with D maybe TRBD1 (6 bases). Trimming left V 6 bases short and J 0 bases short, with 11 bases between. Germline CDR1 and CDR2: SNHLY and FYNNEI. The CDR3 runs to 14 residues. The CDR3 sequence is CASSRTVLNTEAFF. The CDR3 region has the DNA TGTGCCAGCAGCCGGACAGTCCTGAACACTGAAGCTTTCTTT. Using reference TRBV2 and TRBJ1-1 for the parts outside the CDR3, the full variable domain is EPEVTQTPSHQVTQMGQEVILRCVPISNHLYFYWYRQILGQKVEFLVSFYNNEISEKSEIFDDQFSVERPDGSNFTLKIRSTKLEDSAMYFCASSRTVLNTEAFFGQGTRLTVV.

The V and J genes are TRBV5-6 and TRBJ2-7; a weak D match, TRBD1 (6 bases). Germline lookup yields CDR1 SGHDT and CDR2 YYEEEE. V lost 3 bases and J 6 bases, leaving 10 bases between the germline ends. This CDR3 has 12 residues. The DNA of the CDR3 is TGTGCCAGCAGCTCAACAGGGTCCGAGCAGTACTTC. Translating it yields CASSSTGSEQYF.

This clone was found once. The J gene is TRBJ1-1, the V gene TRBV25-1, with D unresolved. Germline V gene sequence: CDR1 MGHDK, CDR2 SYGVNS. Trimming shortened V by 4 bases and J by 5 bases, and 11 bases separated the two germline ends. The CDR3 is 13 residues long. CDR3 amino acids: CASSVESWTEAFF. CDR3 DNA: TGTGCCAGCAGTGTTGAGTCGTGGACTGAAGCTTTCTTT.

This chain joins TRBV10-3 and TRBJ2-1; D call uncertain. The germline V and J ends were trimmed by 5 bases and 4 bases, with 3 bases remaining between them. Germline lookup yields CDR1 ENHRY and CDR2 SYGVKD. The CDR3 sequence is 11 residues long. For the CDR3, the DNA is TGTGCCATCAGTAGTTACAATGAGCAGTTCTTC. Translation gives CAISSYNEQFF.

The chain joins TRBV11-2 to TRBJ2-1; D remains unclear. The CDR3 runs to 13 residues. Trimming cost V 1 base and J 7 bases, with 8 bases left between them. Germline V gene lookup returns CDR1 SGHAT and CDR2 FQNNGV. For the CDR3, the DNA is TGTGCCAGCAGCTTAGGGTACGGGAATGAGCAGTTCTTC. Translating it yields CASSLGYGNEQFF.

This chain uses TRBV28 with TRBJ1-5; D may be TRBD1 (5 bases). Germline CDR1 and CDR2: MDHEN and SYDVKM. Trimming removed 11 bases at V and 6 bases at J, with 14 bases between. This CDR3 region has 12 residues. As DNA, the CDR3 is TGTGCCGGCTCGCTGGGGACTCAGCCCCAGCATTTT. Translated, it gives CAGSLGTQPQHF.

The rearrangement uses TRBV9 and TRBJ1-1; 9 bases align to TRBD1. The CDR3 sequence is 14 residues long. Germline assignment: CDR1 SGDLS and CDR2 YYNGEE. The ends lost 1 base at V and 5 bases at J; junction bases unmatched: 3. CDR3 amino acids: CASSVWTGATEAFF. The CDR3 DNA reads as TGTGCCAGCAGCGTATGGACAGGGGCGACTGAAGCTTTCTTT.

This clone was counted between two and nine times. The chain joins TRBV18 to TRBJ2-1; D gene ambiguous. CDR3 size: 16 residues. The germline gives CDR1 KGHSH, CDR2 LQKENI. V gave up 3 bases and J gave up 0 bases, with 12 bases separating them. CDR3 sequence (DNA): TGTGCCAGCTCACCCGGGCAGTTAAACTCCTACAATGAGCAGTTCTTC. Protein sequence: CASSPGQLNSYNEQFF. Full variable domain (outside the CDR3, taken from reference TRBV18 and TRBJ2-1): NAGVMQNPRHLVRRRGQEARLRCSPMKGHSHVYWYRQLPEEGLKFMVYLQKENIIDESGMPKERFSAEFPKEGPSILRIQQVVRGDSAAYFCASSPGQLNSYNEQFFGPGTRLTVL.

The chain recombines TRBV2 with TRBJ2-5, with TRBD2 matching 7 bases. After removal of 6 bases from V and 2 bases from J, the junction contained 9 bases not matched to a gene. CDR1 is SNHLY and CDR2 is FYNNEI in the germline V gene. This CDR3 has 15 amino acids. This CDR3 is CASSALSSGQETQYF. The CDR3 coding sequence is TGTGCCAGCAGCGCACTCTCTAGCGGACAAGAGACCCAGTACTTC.

In DNA form, the CDR3 reads TGTGCCAGCAGCAGCCTCCCCCCCACAGGGACCTCTGGAAACACCATATATTTT. As protein: CASSSLPPTGTSGNTIYF. The chain recombines TRBV3-1 (or the pseudogene TRBV3-2) with TRBJ1-3; TRBD1 might be the D (6 bases). Deletions cut 5 bases from V and 0 bases from J, with 20 bases between. The CDR3 is made up of 18 amino acids. Germline CDR1 LGHDT, CDR2 YNNKEL (reference sequence).

This sequence joins TRBV19 and TRBJ2-1; tentatively, D is TRBD1 (6 bases). Germline V lookup: CDR1 LNHDA, CDR2 SQIVND (reference sequence). Trimming shortened V by 3 bases and J by 0 bases, and 9 bases separated the two germline ends. This CDR3 spans 15 amino acids. The CDR3 DNA follows: TGTGCCAGTAGTATTAGGGACAACTCCTACAATGAGCAGTTCTTC. Its translation is CASSIRDNSYNEQFF. Full variable domain (rest looked up from reference TRBV19 and TRBJ2-1): DGGITQSPKYLFRKEGQNVTLSCEQNLNHDAMYWYRQDPGQGLRLIYYSQIVNDFQKGDIAEGYSVSREKKESFPLTVTSAQKNPTAFYLCASSIRDNSYNEQFFGPGTRLTVL.

This chain links TRBV2 with TRBJ1-2; D is unresolved. The length of the CDR3 is 12 residues. Germline loops: CDR1 SNHLY, CDR2 FYNNEI. Trimming took 4 bases from V and 10 from J, leaving 13 bases between them. In DNA form, the CDR3 reads TGTGCCAGCAGTGGGCAAGAAGGCCTCTACACCTTC. Amino acid sequence: CASSGQEGLYTF. Complete variable domain (other parts from reference TRBV2 and TRBJ1-2): EPEVTQTPSHQVTQMGQEVILRCVPISNHLYFYWYRQILGQKVEFLVSFYNNEISEKSEIFDDQFSVERPDGSNFTLKIRSTKLEDSAMYFCASSGQEGLYTFGSGTRLTVV.

This chain uses TRBV6-6 with TRBJ1-1, with D perhaps matching TRBD1 (5 bases). The CDR3 is 13 residues long. Looked up from germline, CDR1 is MNHNY and CDR2 is SVGAGI (reference sequence). V was shortened by 6 bases and J by 2 bases, with 10 bases between the two germline ends. Written as DNA, the CDR3 is TGTGCCAGCAGCCCCCAGGGTAACACTGAAGCTTTCTTT. It encodes CASSPQGNTEAFF.

The J gene is TRBJ1-2, the V gene TRBV9, with D maybe TRBD1 (5 bases). The CDR3 is 17 residues long. V lost 3 bases to trimming and J lost 3 bases, with 21 bases between them. The germline V gene encodes CDR1 SGDLS and CDR2 YYNGEE. Here the CDR3 reads CASSGANPGTDDYGYTF. CDR3 coding DNA: TGTGCCAGCAGCGGAGCTAACCCCGGGACGGATGACTATGGCTACACCTTC.

The genes are TRBV6-5 and TRBJ2-7; TRBD2 aligns across 9 bases. The germline gives CDR1 MNHEY, CDR2 SVGAGI. Germline trimming cut 6 bases from V and 2 bases from J; bases unmatched to any gene: 5. This CDR3 has 14 residues. The CDR3 region is CASRPGLATYEQYF. The CDR3 DNA follows: TGTGCCAGCAGACCGGGACTAGCAACCTACGAGCAGTACTTC.

The chain combines TRBV11-2 with TRBJ2-3; D is unresolved. V dropped 5 bases and J dropped 5 bases, with 8 bases sitting between them. CDR1 is SGHAT, CDR2 FQNNGV, per germline. The CDR3 is 12 amino acids. The CDR3 DNA reads TGTGCCAGCAGCCCCCTTGGAGATACGCAGTATTTT. Encoded protein: CASSPLGDTQYF.

DNA of the CDR3: TGTGCCAGCAGCGTTAGGGAAGCTGGGGCCAACGTCCTGACTTTC. This sequence encodes CASSVREAGANVLTF. V and J are TRBV9 and TRBJ2-6; D gene ambiguous. Per germline, CDR1 SGDLS and CDR2 YYNGEE. The V end lost 2 bases, the J end lost 2 bases, and 8 bases lay between the germline ends. CDR3 length: 15 residues.